The TCR beta chain under discussion was sequenced for a study of cytomegalovirus exposure and HLA in healthy donors. Whole-study results and caveats: Overall, roughly 160 TCR beta chains were annotated as cytomegalovirus-associated. As a later analysis showed, several of the most significant clusters appeared to be linked to common viral pathogens.

PCR used 60 Vbeta primers and 13 Jbeta primers. The method was immunoSEQ multiplex PCR; TCRdb's version includes in-frame clones alone and lacks a portion of them. The table shows about 82,000 clones, with around 76% occurring only once. The CDR3 is 13 amino acids. Germline loops: CDR1 SQVTM, CDR2 ANQGSEA. Trimming cost V 4 bases and J 5 bases, with 14 bases left between them. Points on this clone: No antigen is known for it.

The sequencing input was PBMCs. The sequence derives from a woman aged 45-65 years in good health and CMV-seropositive. The gene calls are TRBV29-1 and TRBJ1-1, with a possible D match to TRBD1 (5 bases). CDR3 region: CSVGRRGDTEAFF. CDR3 DNA: TGCAGCGTTGGAAGGAGGGGAGATACTGAAGCTTTCTTT. The variable domain in full, with the rest retrieved from reference TRBV29-1 and TRBJ1-1, is SAVISQKPSRDICQRGTSLTIQCQVDSQVTMMFWYRQQPGQSLTLIATANQGSEATYESGFVIDKFPISRPNLTFSTLTVSNMSPEDSSIYLCSVGRRGDTEAFFGQGTRLTVV.